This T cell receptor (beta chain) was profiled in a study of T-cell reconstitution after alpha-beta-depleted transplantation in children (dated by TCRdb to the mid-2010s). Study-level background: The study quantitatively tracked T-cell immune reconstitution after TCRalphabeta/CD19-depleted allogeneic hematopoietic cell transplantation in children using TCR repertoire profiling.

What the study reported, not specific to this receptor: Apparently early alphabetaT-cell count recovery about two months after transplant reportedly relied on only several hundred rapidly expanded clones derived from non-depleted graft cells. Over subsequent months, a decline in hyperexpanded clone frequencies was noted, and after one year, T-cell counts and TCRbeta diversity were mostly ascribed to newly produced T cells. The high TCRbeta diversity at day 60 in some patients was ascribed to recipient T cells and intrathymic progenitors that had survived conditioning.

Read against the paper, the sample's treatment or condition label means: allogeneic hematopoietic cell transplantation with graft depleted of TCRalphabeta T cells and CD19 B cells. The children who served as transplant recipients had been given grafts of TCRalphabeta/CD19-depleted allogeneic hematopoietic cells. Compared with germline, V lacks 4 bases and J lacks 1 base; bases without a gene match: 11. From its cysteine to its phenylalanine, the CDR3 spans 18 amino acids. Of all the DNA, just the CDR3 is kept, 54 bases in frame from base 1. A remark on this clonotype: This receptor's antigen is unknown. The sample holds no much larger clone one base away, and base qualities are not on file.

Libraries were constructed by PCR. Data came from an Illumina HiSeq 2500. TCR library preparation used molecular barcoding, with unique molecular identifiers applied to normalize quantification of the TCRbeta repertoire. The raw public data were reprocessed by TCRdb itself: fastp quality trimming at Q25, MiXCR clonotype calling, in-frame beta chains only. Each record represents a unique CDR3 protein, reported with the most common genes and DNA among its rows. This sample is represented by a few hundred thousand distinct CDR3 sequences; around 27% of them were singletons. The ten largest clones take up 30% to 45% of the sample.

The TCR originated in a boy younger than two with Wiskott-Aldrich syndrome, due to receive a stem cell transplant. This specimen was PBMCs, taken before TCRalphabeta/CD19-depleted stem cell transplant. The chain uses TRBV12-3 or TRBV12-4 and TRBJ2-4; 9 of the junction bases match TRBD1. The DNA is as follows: TGTGCCAGCAGTTCAGGGGCCGGGACAGGGATGGCCAAAAACATTCAGTACTTC. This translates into CASSSGAGTGMAKNIQYF.